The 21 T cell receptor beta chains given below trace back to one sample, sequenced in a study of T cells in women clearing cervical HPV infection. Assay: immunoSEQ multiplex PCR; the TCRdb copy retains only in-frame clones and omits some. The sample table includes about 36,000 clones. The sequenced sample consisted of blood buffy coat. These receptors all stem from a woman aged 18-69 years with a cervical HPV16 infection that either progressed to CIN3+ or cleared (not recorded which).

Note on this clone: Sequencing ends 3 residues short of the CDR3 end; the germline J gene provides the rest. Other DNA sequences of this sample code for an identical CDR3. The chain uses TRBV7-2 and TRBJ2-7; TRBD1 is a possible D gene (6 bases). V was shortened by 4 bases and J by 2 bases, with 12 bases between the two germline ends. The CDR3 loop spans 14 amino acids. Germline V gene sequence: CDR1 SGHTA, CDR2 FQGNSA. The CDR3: CASSSRTAPYEQYF. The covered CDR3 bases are TGTGCCAGCAGCTCCAGGACAGCACCCTACGAG. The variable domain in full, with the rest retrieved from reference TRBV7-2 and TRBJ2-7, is GAGVSQSPSNKVTEKGKDVELRCDPISGHTALYWYRQSLGQGLEFLIYFQGNSAPDKSGLPSDRFSAERTGGSVSTLTIQRTQQEDSAVYLCASSSRTAPYEQYFGPGTRLTVT.

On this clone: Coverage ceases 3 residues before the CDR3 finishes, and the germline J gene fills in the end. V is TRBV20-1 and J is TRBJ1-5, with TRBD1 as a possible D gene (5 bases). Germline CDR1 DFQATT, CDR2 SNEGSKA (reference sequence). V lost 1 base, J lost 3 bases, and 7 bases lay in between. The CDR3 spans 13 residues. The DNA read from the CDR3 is TGCAGTGCTAGAGGGGGCCCCAATCAGCCC. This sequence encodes CSARGGPNQP. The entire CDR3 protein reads CSARGGPNQPQHF.

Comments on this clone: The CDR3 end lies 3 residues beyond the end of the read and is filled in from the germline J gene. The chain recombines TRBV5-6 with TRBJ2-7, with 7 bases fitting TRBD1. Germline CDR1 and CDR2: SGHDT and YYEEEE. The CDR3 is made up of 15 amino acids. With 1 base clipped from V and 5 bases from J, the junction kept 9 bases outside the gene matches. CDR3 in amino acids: CASSLTKGAPNEQYF. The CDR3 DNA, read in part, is TGTGCCAGCAGCTTGACAAAGGGGGCACCCAACGAG.

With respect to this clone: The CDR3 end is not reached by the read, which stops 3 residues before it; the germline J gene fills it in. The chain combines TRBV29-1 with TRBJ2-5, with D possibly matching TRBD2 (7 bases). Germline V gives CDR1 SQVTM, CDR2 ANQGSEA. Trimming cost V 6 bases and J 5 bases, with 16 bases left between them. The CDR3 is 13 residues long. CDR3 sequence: CSVSRGPSETQYF. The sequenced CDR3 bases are TGCAGCGTCTCGCGGGGGCCATCGGAGACC.

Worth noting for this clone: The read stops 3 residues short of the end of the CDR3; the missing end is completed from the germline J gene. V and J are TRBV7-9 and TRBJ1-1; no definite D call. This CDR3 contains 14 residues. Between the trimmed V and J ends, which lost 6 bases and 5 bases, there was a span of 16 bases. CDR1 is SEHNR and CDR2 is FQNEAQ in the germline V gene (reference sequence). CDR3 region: CASSLFKSRTEAFF. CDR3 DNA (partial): TGTGCCAGCAGTTTATTTAAGAGTCGGACTGAA.

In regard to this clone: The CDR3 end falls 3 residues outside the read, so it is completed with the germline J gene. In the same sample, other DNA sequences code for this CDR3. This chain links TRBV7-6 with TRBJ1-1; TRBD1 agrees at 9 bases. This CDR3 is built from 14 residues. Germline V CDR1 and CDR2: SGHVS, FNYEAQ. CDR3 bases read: TGTGCCAGCAGCGCCCAACAGGGGGCAGAGACC. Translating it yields CASSAQQGAET. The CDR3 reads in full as CASSAQQGAETAFF.

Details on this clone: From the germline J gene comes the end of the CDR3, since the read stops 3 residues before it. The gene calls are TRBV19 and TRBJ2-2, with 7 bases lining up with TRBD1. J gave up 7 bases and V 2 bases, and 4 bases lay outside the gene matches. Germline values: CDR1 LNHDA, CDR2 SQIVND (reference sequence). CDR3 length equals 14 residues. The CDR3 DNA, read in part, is TGTGCCAGTAGTATAACAGGGGTAGGCGGGGAG. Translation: CASSITGVGGE. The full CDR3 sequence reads CASSITGVGGELFF.

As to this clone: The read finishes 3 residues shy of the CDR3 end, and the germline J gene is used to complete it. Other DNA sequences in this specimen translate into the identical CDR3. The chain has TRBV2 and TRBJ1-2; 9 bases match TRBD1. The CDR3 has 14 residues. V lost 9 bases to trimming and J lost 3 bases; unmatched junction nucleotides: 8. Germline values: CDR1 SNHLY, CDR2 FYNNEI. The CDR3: CASDSDRGDYGYTF. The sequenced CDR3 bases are TGTGCCAGTGACTCGGACAGGGGAGACTATGGC. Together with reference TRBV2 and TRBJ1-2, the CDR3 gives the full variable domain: EPEVTQTPSHQVTQMGQEVILRCVPISNHLYFYWYRQILGQKVEFLVSFYNNEISEKSEIFDDQFSVERPDGSNFTLKIRSTKLEDSAMYFCASDSDRGDYGYTFGSGTRLTVV.

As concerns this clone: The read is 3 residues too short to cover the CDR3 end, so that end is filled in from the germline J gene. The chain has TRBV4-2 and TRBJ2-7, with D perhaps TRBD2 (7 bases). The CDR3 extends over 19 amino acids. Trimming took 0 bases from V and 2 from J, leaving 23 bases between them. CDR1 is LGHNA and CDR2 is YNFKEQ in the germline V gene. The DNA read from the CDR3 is TGTGCCAGCAGCCAAGATCCGACTAGTGGGGGGGCCTACCCCTACGAG. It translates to CASSQDPTSGGAYPYE. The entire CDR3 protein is CASSQDPTSGGAYPYEQYF.

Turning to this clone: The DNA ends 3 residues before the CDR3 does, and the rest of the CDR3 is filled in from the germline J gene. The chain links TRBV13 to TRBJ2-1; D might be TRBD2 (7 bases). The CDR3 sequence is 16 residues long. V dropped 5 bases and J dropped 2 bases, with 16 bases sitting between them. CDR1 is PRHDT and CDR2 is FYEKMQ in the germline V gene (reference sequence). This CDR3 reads CASSQGGGEAYNEQFF. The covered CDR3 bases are TGTGCCAGCAGCCAAGGGGGAGGGGAGGCCTACAATGAG.

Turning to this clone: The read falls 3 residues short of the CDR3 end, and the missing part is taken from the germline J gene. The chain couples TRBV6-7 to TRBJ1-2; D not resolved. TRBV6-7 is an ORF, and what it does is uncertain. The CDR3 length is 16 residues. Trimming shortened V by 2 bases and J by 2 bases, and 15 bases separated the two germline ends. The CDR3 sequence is CASSYIMGRENYGYTF. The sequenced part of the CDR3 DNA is TGTGCCAGCAGTTACATTATGGGCCGAGAAAACTATGGC.

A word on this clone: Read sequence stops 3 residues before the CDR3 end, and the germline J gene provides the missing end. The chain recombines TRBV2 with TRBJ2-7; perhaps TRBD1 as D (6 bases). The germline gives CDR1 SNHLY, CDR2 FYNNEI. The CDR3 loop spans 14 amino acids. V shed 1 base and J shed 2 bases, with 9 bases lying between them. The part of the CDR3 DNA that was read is TGTGCCAGCAGTGAAGTTTACAGGGCCTACGAG. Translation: CASSEVYRAYE. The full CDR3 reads CASSEVYRAYEQYF.

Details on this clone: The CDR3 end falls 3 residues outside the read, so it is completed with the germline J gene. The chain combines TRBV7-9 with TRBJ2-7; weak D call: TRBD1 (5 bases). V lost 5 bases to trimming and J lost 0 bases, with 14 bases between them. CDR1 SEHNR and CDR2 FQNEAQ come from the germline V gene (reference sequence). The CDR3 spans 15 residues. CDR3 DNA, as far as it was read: TGTGCCAGCAGCGTTGGGGCCCGGAGCTCCTACGAG. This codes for CASSVGARSSYE. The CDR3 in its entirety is CASSVGARSSYEQYF.

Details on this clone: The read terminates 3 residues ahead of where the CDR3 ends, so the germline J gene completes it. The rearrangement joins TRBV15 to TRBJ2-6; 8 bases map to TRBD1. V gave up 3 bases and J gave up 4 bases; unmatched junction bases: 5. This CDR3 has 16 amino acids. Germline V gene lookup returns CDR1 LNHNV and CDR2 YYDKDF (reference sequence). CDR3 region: CATSSQTGAGANVLTF. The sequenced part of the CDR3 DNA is TGTGCCACCAGCAGCCAGACAGGGGCCGGGGCCAACGTC. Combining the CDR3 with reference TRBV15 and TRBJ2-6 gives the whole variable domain DAMVIQNPRYQVTQFGKPVTLSCSQTLNHNVMYWYQQKSSQAPKLLFHYYDKDFNNEADTPDNFQSRRPNTSFCFLDIRSPGLGDTAMYLCATSSQTGAGANVLTFGAGSRLTVL.

CDR3 amino acids: CASSAYGGQGDEQYF. CDR3 DNA (partial): TGTGCCAGCAGCGCATACGGAGGGCAGGGTGACGAG. The chain links TRBV9 to TRBJ2-7; tentative D call: TRBD2 (6 bases). With the read ending 3 residues before the CDR3 end, the germline J gene is used to fill in that end. V was cut by 3 bases and J by 5 bases, with 18 bases left in between. This CDR3 contains 15 residues. Germline CDR1 is SGDLS and CDR2 is YYNGEE.

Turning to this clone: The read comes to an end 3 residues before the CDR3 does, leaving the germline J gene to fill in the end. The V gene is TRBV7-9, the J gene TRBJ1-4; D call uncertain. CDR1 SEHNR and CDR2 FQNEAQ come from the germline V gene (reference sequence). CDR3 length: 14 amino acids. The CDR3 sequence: CASSLEQYNSPLFF. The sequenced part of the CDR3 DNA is TGTGCCAGCAGCTTGGAACAGTATAATTCACCA.

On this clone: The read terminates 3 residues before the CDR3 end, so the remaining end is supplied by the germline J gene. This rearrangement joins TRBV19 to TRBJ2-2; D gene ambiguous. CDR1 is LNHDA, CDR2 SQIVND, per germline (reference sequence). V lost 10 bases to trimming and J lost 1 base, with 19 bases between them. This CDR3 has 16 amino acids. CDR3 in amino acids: CATQPPPPENTGELFF. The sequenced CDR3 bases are TGTGCCACCCAACCGCCCCCGCCAGAGAACACCGGGGAG.

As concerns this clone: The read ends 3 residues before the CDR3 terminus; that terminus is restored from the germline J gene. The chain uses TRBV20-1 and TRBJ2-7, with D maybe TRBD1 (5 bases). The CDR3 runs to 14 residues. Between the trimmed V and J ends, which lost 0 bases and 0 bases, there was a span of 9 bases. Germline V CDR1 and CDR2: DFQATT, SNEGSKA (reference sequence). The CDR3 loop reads CSARETVSSYEQYF. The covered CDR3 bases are TGCAGTGCTAGAGAGACAGTTAGCTCCTACGAG.

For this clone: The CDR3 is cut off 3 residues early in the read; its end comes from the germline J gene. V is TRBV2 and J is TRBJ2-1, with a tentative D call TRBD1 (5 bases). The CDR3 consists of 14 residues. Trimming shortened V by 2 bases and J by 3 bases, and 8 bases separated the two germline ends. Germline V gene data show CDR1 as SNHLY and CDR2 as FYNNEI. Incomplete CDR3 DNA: TGTGCCAGCAGTGAAAGGGGAATCTACAATGAG. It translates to CASSERGIYNE. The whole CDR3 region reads CASSERGIYNEQFF.

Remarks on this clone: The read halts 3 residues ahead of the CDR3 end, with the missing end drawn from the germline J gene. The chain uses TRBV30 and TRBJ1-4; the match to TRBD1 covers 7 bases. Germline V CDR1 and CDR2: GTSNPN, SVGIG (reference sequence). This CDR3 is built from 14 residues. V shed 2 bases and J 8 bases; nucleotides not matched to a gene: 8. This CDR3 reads CAWSPQGRYEKLFF. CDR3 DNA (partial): TGTGCCTGGAGTCCACAGGGGAGGTACGAAAAA.

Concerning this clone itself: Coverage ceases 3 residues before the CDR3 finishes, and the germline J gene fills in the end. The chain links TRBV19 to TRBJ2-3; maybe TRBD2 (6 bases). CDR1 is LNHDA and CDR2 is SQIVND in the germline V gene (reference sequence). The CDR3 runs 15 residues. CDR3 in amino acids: CASSITGWGTQPQYF. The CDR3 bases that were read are TGTGCCAGTAGTATTACCGGGTGGGGGACTCAGCCG.